The 15 T cell receptor beta chains listed next were all sequenced from one sample in a study of blood T cell repertoires in COVID-19. Some clones are missing from TCRdb's copy, which holds only in-frame ones; the method was immunoSEQ multiplex PCR. The data hold tens of thousands of clones, with over 75% observed a single time. Sequenced input: peripheral blood. The receptor set was obtained from a man in his 70s with acute or convalescent COVID-19.

This clone has a single count. The chain carries TRBV6-5 and TRBJ1-1; 8 nucleotides match TRBD1. The V segment lost 5 bases and the J segment 4 bases; nucleotides outside the gene matches: 3. The germline V gene has CDR1 MNHEY and CDR2 SVGAGI. The CDR3 spans 13 residues. CDR3 residues: CASSRTGSTEAFF. The CDR3 bases are TGTGCCAGCAGTCGGACAGGGAGCACTGAAGCTTTCTTT.

The J gene is TRBJ1-2, the V gene TRBV9; possibly TRBD1 for D (5 bases). V was trimmed by 4 bases and J by 1 base, leaving 8 bases between them. Per the germline V gene, CDR1 is SGDLS and CDR2 is YYNGEE. The CDR3 extends over 13 amino acids. This chain's CDR3 is CASSSTVNYGYTF. The CDR3 DNA sequence: TGTGCCAGCAGCTCGACAGTTAACTATGGCTACACCTTC.

The chain couples TRBV7-8 to TRBJ2-2; 12 nucleotides align to TRBD2. The CDR3 is 18 residues long. J lost 0 bases, V lost 6 bases, and 8 bases had no gene match. Germline V gene sequence: CDR1 SGHVS, CDR2 FQNEAQ. The CDR3 reads CASSFGTSGPANTGELFF. The DNA of the CDR3 is TGTGCCAGCAGTTTTGGGACTAGCGGGCCCGCGAACACCGGGGAGCTGTTTTTT.

The V gene is TRBV7-9, the J gene TRBJ2-7, with D tentatively TRBD2 (5 bases). The germline V gene encodes CDR1 SEHNR and CDR2 FQNEAQ (reference sequence). V dropped 1 base and J dropped 0 bases, with 10 bases sitting between them. CDR3 size: 15 residues. The CDR3 DNA is TGTGCCAGCAGCTTAGATGCGGGTCCCTCCTACGAGCAGTACTTC. It specifies CASSLDAGPSYEQYF.

This clone turned up a few times. J is TRBJ1-2 and V is TRBV5-4, with D tentatively TRBD1 (5 bases). The CDR3 length is 12 residues. Germline V gives CDR1 SGHNT, CDR2 YYREEE (reference sequence). Between the trimmed V and J ends, which lost 2 bases and 8 bases, there was a span of 10 bases. The CDR3 DNA is TGTGCCAGCAGCTTTTCGGGGGGAGGCTACACCTTC. Protein: CASSFSGGGYTF.

In this sample, this clone turned up once. The V and J genes are TRBV19 and TRBJ1-1; 9 bases align to TRBD1. Germline V gene data show CDR1 as LNHDA and CDR2 as SQIVND (reference sequence). This CDR3 has 15 amino acids. With V trimmed by 5 bases and J by 1 base, 5 bases remained unmatched. DNA of the CDR3: TGTGCCAGTAGTCCCTGGGACAGGGCGAACACTGAAGCTTTCTTT. This gives the protein CASSPWDRANTEAFF.

The chain links TRBV7-8 to TRBJ2-1; the match to TRBD2 covers 10 bases. Germline trimming cut 5 bases from V and 7 bases from J; bases unmatched to any gene: 8. Germline V gene data show CDR1 as SGHVS and CDR2 as FQNEAQ. This CDR3 is 15 amino acids long. DNA for the CDR3: TGTGCCAGCAGCGCCCTTAGCGGGGGGCAAAATGAGCAGTTCTTC. Encoded protein: CASSALSGGQNEQFF. Using reference TRBV7-8 and TRBJ2-1 for the parts outside the CDR3, the full variable domain is GAGVSQSPRYKVAKRGQDVALRCDPISGHVSLFWYQQALGQGPEFLTYFQNEAQLDKSGLPSDRFFAERPEGSVSTLKIQRTQQEDSAVYLCASSALSGGQNEQFFGPGTRLTVL.

The chain has TRBV19 and TRBJ2-6; D perhaps matches TRBD1 (5 bases). CDR3 length equals 14 residues. Germline V gives CDR1 LNHDA, CDR2 SQIVND (reference sequence). Trimming cost V 10 bases and J 6 bases, with 16 bases left between them. The CDR3 loop is CATRHRPSANVLTF. The DNA of the CDR3 is TGTGCCACCAGACACAGGCCCTCGGCCAACGTCCTGACTTTC.

This rearrangement joins TRBV4-2 to TRBJ2-3, with 7 positions matching TRBD1. Germline CDR1 LGHNA, CDR2 YNFKEQ. The V and J ends lost 4 bases and 1 base, in that order; junction bases with no gene match: 8. CDR3 length: 16 amino acids. The CDR3 loop reads CASSRTNRGGTDTQYF. The CDR3 nucleotides are TGTGCCAGCAGCCGTACAAACAGGGGCGGCACAGATACGCAGTATTTT.

The sample holds one count of this clone. Other DNA sequences in the sample encode the same CDR3. The chain has TRBV11-3 and TRBJ2-5, with D possibly TRBD2 on 6 matching bases. Looked up from germline, CDR1 is SGHNT and CDR2 is YENEEA. This CDR3 has 15 residues. V was shortened by 1 base and J by 1 base, with 10 bases between the two germline ends. For the CDR3, the DNA is TGTGCCAGCAGCTTAGGGGGACTTCTCCAAGAGACCCAGTACTTC. Its protein product is CASSLGGLLQETQYF.

V and J are TRBV5-1 and TRBJ2-5, with D tentatively TRBD1 (5 bases). Germline V CDR1 and CDR2: SGHRS, YFSETQ. This CDR3 region has 15 residues. V was clipped by 6 bases and J by 2 bases, with 17 bases between them. The CDR3 nucleotides read TGCGCCAGCACAGACCAGGGTTACGGGCAAGAGACCCAGTACTTC. Amino acids: CASTDQGYGQETQYF.

The chain links TRBV6-4 to TRBJ2-1, with 12 bases that match TRBD2. The germline V gene encodes CDR1 MRHNA and CDR2 SNTAGT. There are 15 residues in the CDR3. Trimming took 6 bases from V and 7 from J; bases not matched to a gene: 7. CDR3 region: CASRTLAGGNNEQFF. DNA for the CDR3: TGTGCCAGCAGGACACTAGCGGGGGGAAATAATGAGCAGTTCTTC.

This clone turned up a few times. The chain joins TRBV5-5 to TRBJ1-2; no clear D gene. CDR1 and CDR2 (germline): SGHKS, YYEKEE (reference sequence). This CDR3 comprises 15 residues. Trimming cost V 0 bases and J 12 bases, with 21 bases left between them. The CDR3, as DNA: TGTGCCAGCAGCTTGGCAGTTTACGAGGGCCAGTTACACACCTTC. It specifies CASSLAVYEGQLHTF.

The rearrangement uses TRBV5-1 and TRBJ2-1; D not resolved. V lost 1 base and J lost 6, with 14 bases in between. Germline CDR1 reads SGHRS; CDR2 reads YFSETQ. This CDR3 has 15 residues. As DNA, the CDR3 is TGCGCCAGCAGCTTGACCAGTATACCTTCCAATGAGCAGTTCTTC. Amino acid sequence: CASSLTSIPSNEQFF.

This clone was detected only once. The chain combines TRBV9 with TRBJ2-3; 8 bases are a match to TRBD1. Germline CDR1 SGDLS, CDR2 YYNGEE. The CDR3 contains 15 residues. Trimming removed 3 bases from V and 0 bases from J; junction bases left unmatched: 3. The DNA of the CDR3 is TGTGCCAGCAGCGACGGACAGGGAAGCACAGATACGCAGTATTTT. It codes for CASSDGQGSTDTQYF.